The 12 T cell receptor beta chains given below trace back to one sample, sequenced in a study of chemoradiotherapy in HPV16-positive cancers. The table came from immunoSEQ multiplex PCR; TCRdb's copy has only in-frame clones and leaves some out. The data show 20,000 to 30,000 clones, approximately 95% seen once. This material was collected from a patient who underwent chemoradiotherapy. The receptor set was obtained from a human donor with HPV-associated anogenital cancer.

The chain combines TRBV11-2 with TRBJ1-1; the D gene is possibly TRBD1 (5 bases). V lost 5 bases and J 5 bases, leaving 15 bases between the germline ends. The germline CDR1 and CDR2 sequences are SGHAT and FQNNGV. This CDR3 comprises 14 residues. This chain's CDR3 is CASSPQLGRTEAFF. CDR3 nucleotides: TGTGCCAGCAGCCCCCAGTTGGGACGGACTGAAGCTTTCTTT. Combining the CDR3 with reference TRBV11-2 and TRBJ1-1 gives the whole variable domain EAGVAQSPRYKIIEKRQSVAFWCNPISGHATLYWYQQILGQGPKLLIQFQNNGVVDDSQLPKDRFSAERLKGVDSTLKIQPAKLEDSAVYLCASSPQLGRTEAFFGQGTRLTVV.

V gene TRBV27 combines with J gene TRBJ2-3; no reliable D call. Germline assignment: CDR1 MNHEY and CDR2 SMNVEV (reference sequence). The CDR3 length is 15 residues. Trimming took off 2 bases at V and 0 bases at J, with 9 bases between the two ends. The CDR3 region has the DNA TGTGCCAGCAGTTTAATCCCAACTAGCACAGATACGCAGTATTTT. Amino acids: CASSLIPTSTDTQYF.

This chain uses TRBV2 with TRBJ1-1; 7 nucleotides match TRBD1. This CDR3 region has 17 residues. Germline lookup yields CDR1 SNHLY and CDR2 FYNNEI. Unmatched junction bases numbered 13, after V lost 6 bases and J lost 0 bases. CDR3 in DNA: TGTGCCAGCAGCAGAGGAGGGGGCGTCCGCTTGAACACTGAAGCTTTCTTT. This translates into CASSRGGGVRLNTEAFF.

V and J are TRBV7-2 and TRBJ2-7; 10 nucleotides match TRBD1. Germline V gives CDR1 SGHTA, CDR2 FQGNSA. This CDR3 contains 14 residues. J gave up 9 bases and V 4 bases, and 9 bases lay outside the gene matches. The CDR3 coding sequence is TGTGCCAGCAGCTCCCAGGGGGGGGACAGGGGGCAGTACTTC. It encodes CASSSQGGDRGQYF.

This chain uses TRBV6-5 with TRBJ1-2; 8 nucleotides line up with TRBD1. The length of the CDR3 is 12 residues. With V trimmed by 6 bases and J by 3 bases, 0 bases remained unmatched. Germline assignment: CDR1 MNHEY and CDR2 SVGAGI. CDR3 region: CASRDRDYGYTF. Written as DNA, the CDR3 is TGTGCCAGCAGGGACAGGGACTATGGCTACACCTTC.

The chain carries TRBV2 and TRBJ1-2, with TRBD1 matching 9 bases. The length of the CDR3 is 15 residues. CDR1 is SNHLY, CDR2 FYNNEI, per germline. Trimming at V came to 2 bases and at J to 0 bases, leaving 1 base not matched to a gene. CDR3: CASSERQGANYGYTF. The DNA of the CDR3 is TGTGCCAGCAGTGAACGACAGGGGGCTAACTATGGCTACACCTTC.

The chain is built from TRBV19 and TRBJ2-1, with D tentatively TRBD1 (5 bases). The CDR3 is 15 residues long. The germline gives CDR1 LNHDA, CDR2 SQIVND (reference sequence). Trimming left V 7 bases short and J 3 bases short, with 16 bases between. Here the CDR3 DNA reads TGTGCCAGTATTAGGTCAGGGAACAACTACAATGAGCAGTTCTTC. Amino acid sequence: CASIRSGNNYNEQFF.

The gene calls are TRBV10-2 and TRBJ2-3; TRBD2 matches 10 bases. After removal of 7 bases from V and 1 base from J, the junction contained 11 bases not matched to a gene. CDR1 WSHSY and CDR2 SAAADI come from the germline V gene. This CDR3 region has 17 residues. CDR3 residues: CASIGLAGEGGTDTQYF. In DNA, the CDR3 is TGCGCCAGCATAGGGCTAGCGGGAGAGGGAGGCACAGATACGCAGTATTTT.

The rearrangement links TRBV15 to TRBJ2-7; TRBD1 matches at 8 bases. V was clipped by 4 bases and J by 6 bases; unmatched bases: 5. Per the germline V gene, CDR1 is LNHNV and CDR2 is YYDKDF (reference sequence). CDR3 size: 13 residues. DNA of the CDR3: TGTGCCACCAGCACCGGACAGGGCGGCGAGCAGTACTTC. This codes for CATSTGQGGEQYF.

The J gene is TRBJ1-1, the V gene TRBV7-9; 8 positions match TRBD1. V shed 2 bases, J shed 1 base, and the junction held 3 bases outside the gene matches. CDR3 length: 15 amino acids. Germline V gene data show CDR1 as SEHNR and CDR2 as FQNEAQ (reference sequence). The CDR3 sequence is CASSLRTGSNTEAFF. Here the CDR3 DNA reads TGTGCCAGCAGCTTACGGACAGGGTCGAACACTGAAGCTTTCTTT.

This sequence joins TRBV18 and TRBJ1-2, with no clear D. Trimming removed 3 bases at V and 2 bases at J, with 4 bases between. This CDR3 has 12 amino acids. From germline, CDR1 is KGHSH and CDR2 LQKENI. The CDR3 sequence is CASSPPNYGYTF. CDR3 nucleotide sequence: TGTGCCAGCTCACCTCCAAACTATGGCTACACCTTC.

V and J are TRBV28 and TRBJ1-2, with 8 nucleotides matching TRBD1. Germline V gene lookup returns CDR1 MDHEN and CDR2 SYDVKM. This CDR3 has 14 amino acids. V shed 1 base and J 4 bases; nucleotides not matched to a gene: 2. CDR3 amino acids: CASSLSGTGYGYTF. For the CDR3, the DNA is TGTGCCAGCAGTTTATCCGGGACAGGCTATGGCTACACCTTC.